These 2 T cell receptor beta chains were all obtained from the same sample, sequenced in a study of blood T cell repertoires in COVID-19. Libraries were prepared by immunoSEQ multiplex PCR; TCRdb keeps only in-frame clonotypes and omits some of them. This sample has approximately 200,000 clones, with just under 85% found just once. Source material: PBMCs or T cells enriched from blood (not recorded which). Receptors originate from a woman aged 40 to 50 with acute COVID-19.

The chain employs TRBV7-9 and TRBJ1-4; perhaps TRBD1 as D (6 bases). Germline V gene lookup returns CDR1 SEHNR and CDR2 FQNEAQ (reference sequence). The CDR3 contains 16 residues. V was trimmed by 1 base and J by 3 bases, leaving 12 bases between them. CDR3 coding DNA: TGTGCCAGCAGCTTAGGGTTACAGGGCCCTAATGAAAAACTGTTTTTT. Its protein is CASSLGLQGPNEKLFF.

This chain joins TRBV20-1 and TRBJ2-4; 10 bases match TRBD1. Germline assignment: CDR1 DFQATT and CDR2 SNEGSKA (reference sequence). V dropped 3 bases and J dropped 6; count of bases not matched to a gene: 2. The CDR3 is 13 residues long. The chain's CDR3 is CSASRDRGNIQYF. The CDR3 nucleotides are TGCAGTGCTAGTCGGGACAGGGGAAACATTCAGTACTTC.